This TCR beta chain was retrieved from a study of T cell responses to AZD1222 COVID-19 vaccine. A note on this clone: The antigen remains unidentified.

TCRdb keeps only in-frame clones here, not all; method: immunoSEQ multiplex PCR. The sample has hundreds of thousands of clones, 94% seen once. Study-level points and caveats: The donor cohort was predominantly white British with a female majority, and clonal diversity may have been underestimated. Across spike, vaccine-associated CD4 TCRs were found, dominant at 160-218 and 743-854.

Germline loops: CDR1 MDHEN, CDR2 SYDVKM. The CDR3 extends over 15 amino acids. V was shortened by 2 bases and J by 0 bases, with 8 bases between the two germline ends. The receptor was derived from an adult who received the AZD1222 COVID-19 vaccine. This chain links TRBV28 with TRBJ1-5; the D gene is possibly TRBD1 (5 bases). The sample was peripheral blood, taken 28 days after the second AZD1222 dose. In nucleotides, the CDR3 is TGTGCCAGCAGTTTAGGGGGGTTTAGCAATCAGCCCCAGCATTTT. This gives the protein CASSLGGFSNQPQHF. The entire variable domain, with the rest obtained from reference TRBV28 and TRBJ1-5, is as follows: DVKVTQSSRYLVKRTGEKVFLECVQDMDHENMFWYRQDPGLGLRLIYFSYDVKMKEKGDIPEGYSVSREKKERFSLILESASTNQTSMYLCASSLGGFSNQPQHFGDGTRLSIL.